Listed here is a single T cell receptor beta chain. This table comes from immunoSEQ multiplex PCR, and its TCRdb copy is limited to in-frame clones, with some not included. The sample yields some 1,400 clones, roughly three quarters seen once. The entry originates in a study of immune evolution from preneoplasia to lung adenocarcinoma. Material for sequencing was FFPE atypical adenomatous hyperplasia tissue from the lung. The subset is: atypical adenomatous hyperplasia (AAH), lung preneoplasia. The receptor was isolated from a person in their 70s with lung adenocarcinoma.

As DNA, the CDR3 is TGTGCCAGCAAGAGGGACCACACAGATACGCAGTATTTT. Translating gives CASKRDHTDTQYF. The rearrangement joins TRBV6-5 to TRBJ2-3; D assignment may be TRBD1 or TRBD2 (5 bases each). V lost 7 bases, J lost 2 bases, and 10 bases lay in between. Germline CDR1 is MNHEY and CDR2 is SVGAGI. The CDR3 length is 13 residues.